This TCR beta chain emerged from a study of blood T cell repertoires in COVID-19. In the study overall: The United States, Italy and Spain provided the acute and convalescent COVID-19 samples. PBMCs, B-cell-depleted T cells, or T cells provided the cDNA or gDNA that made up the material.

Methods used by the authors: Estimated nucleated cell counts came from reference gene primer amplification. Sequencing used immunoSEQ multiplex PCR; TCRdb keeps in-frame clones, though not all of them. V, J and clone size are those of that table, while D and trimming were read from the DNA. The sample has roughly 80,000 clones; approximately 81% are singletons. Germline-derived CDR1 and CDR2 are KGHSH and LQKENI. With 0 bases clipped from V and 8 bases from J, the junction kept 9 bases outside the gene matches. This CDR3 is built from 17 residues. This clone appeared once. This chain joins TRBV18 and TRBJ1-4, with TRBD1 matching 10 bases. This clonotype originated in a woman between 65 and 79 years old with acute or convalescent COVID-19. Source material: peripheral blood. The CDR3 bases are TGTGCCAGCTCACCACCATGGACAGGGGGAGGAGGAGAAAAACTGTTTTTT. Its protein product is CASSPPWTGGGGEKLFF.